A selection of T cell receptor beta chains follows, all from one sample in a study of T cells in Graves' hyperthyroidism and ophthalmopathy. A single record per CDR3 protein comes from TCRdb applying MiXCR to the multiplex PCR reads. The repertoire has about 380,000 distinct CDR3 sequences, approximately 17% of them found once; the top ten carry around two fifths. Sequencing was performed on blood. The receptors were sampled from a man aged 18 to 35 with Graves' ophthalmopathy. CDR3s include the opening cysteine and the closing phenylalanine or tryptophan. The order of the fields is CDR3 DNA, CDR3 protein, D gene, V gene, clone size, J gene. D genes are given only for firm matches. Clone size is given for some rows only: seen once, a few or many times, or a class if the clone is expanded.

CDR3 DNA: TGTGCCACCAGTGATTCCCGGCTCCCCGCCTACGAGCAGTACTTC
CDR3 protein: CATSDSRLPAYEQYF
D gene: NA
V gene: TRBV24-1
clone size: many
J gene: TRBJ2-7

CDR3 DNA: TGTGCCAGCAGCCTCCCCGGGACAGGGGATGAGCAGTTCTTC
CDR3 protein: CASSLPGTGDEQFF
D gene: TRBD1
V gene: TRBV5-5
clone size: many
J gene: TRBJ2-1

CDR3 DNA: TGCGCCAGCAGAATGCGGACTAGCGGGAACACCGGGGAGCTGTTTTTT
CDR3 protein: CASRMRTSGNTGELFF
D gene: TRBD2
V gene: TRBV5-1
clone size: NA
J gene: TRBJ2-2

CDR3 DNA: TGCAGTGCTAGGGTAGGGGGTCTTCAAGAGACCCAGTACTTC
CDR3 protein: CSARVGGLQETQYF
D gene: NA
V gene: TRBV20-1
clone size: NA
J gene: TRBJ2-5

CDR3 DNA: TGTGCCAGCAGCCTAACAGGGATCGGAGCTTTCTTT
CDR3 protein: CASSLTGIGAFF
D gene: NA
V gene: TRBV3-1
clone size: NA
J gene: TRBJ1-1

CDR3 DNA: TGTGCCAGCAGCTCCCTGACTCGGGATACGCAGTATTTT
CDR3 protein: CASSSLTRDTQYF
D gene: NA
V gene: TRBV5-6
clone size: NA
J gene: TRBJ2-3

CDR3 DNA: TGTGCCAGCAGTGAAGTGGGGGCGAATTACAATGAGCAGTTCTTC
CDR3 protein: CASSEVGANYNEQFF
D gene: NA
V gene: TRBV2
clone size: many
J gene: TRBJ2-1

CDR3 DNA: TGTGCCAGCAGCCAAATTAGTCAGGGGGCTAACACCGGGGAGCTGTTTTTT
CDR3 protein: CASSQISQGANTGELFF
D gene: TRBD1
V gene: TRBV3-1
clone size: NA
J gene: TRBJ2-2

CDR3 DNA: TGTGCCAGCAGTGATCGGCGGGTTAGGGGCACTGGAAACACCATATATTTT
CDR3 protein: CASSDRRVRGTGNTIYF
D gene: NA
V gene: TRBV6-1
clone size: few
J gene: TRBJ1-3

CDR3 DNA: TGCAGTGCTAGAGTGGGCGCGGTAGAGGAAAAACTGTTTTTT
CDR3 protein: CSARVGAVEEKLFF
D gene: NA
V gene: TRBV20-1
clone size: many
J gene: TRBJ1-4

CDR3 DNA: TGCAGTGCCGACGGCAGGATCTCCTACGAGCAGTACTTC
CDR3 protein: CSADGRISYEQYF
D gene: NA
V gene: TRBV20-1
clone size: NA
J gene: TRBJ2-7

CDR3 DNA: TGTGCCAGCAGTCGACAGGCAGGGAGCACAGATACGCAGTATTTT
CDR3 protein: CASSRQAGSTDTQYF
D gene: NA
V gene: TRBV7-3
clone size: many
J gene: TRBJ2-3

CDR3 DNA: TGTGCCAGCAGCTCTCGGACTAGCGGATACACAGATACGCAGTATTTT
CDR3 protein: CASSSRTSGYTDTQYF
D gene: TRBD2
V gene: TRBV7-6
clone size: NA
J gene: TRBJ2-3

CDR3 DNA: TGCGCCAGCAGTGAGTCTAGCTTGAGGGCGCAAGAGACCCAGTACTTC
CDR3 protein: CASSESSLRAQETQYF
D gene: NA
V gene: TRBV10-1
clone size: few
J gene: TRBJ2-5

CDR3 DNA: TGTGCCAGCAGCTTAGGAGGGGAGGCTGAAGCTTTCTTT
CDR3 protein: CASSLGGEAEAFF
D gene: NA
V gene: TRBV11-2
clone size: many
J gene: TRBJ1-1

CDR3 DNA: TGCGCCAGCAGCTTGGGGGGGCGAACTGGCTACACCTTC
CDR3 protein: CASSLGGRTGYTF
D gene: NA
V gene: TRBV5-1
clone size: many
J gene: TRBJ1-2